This TCR beta chain was recovered during a study of tumor-infiltrating lymphocytes in localized non-small cell lung cancer. Profiled with immunoSEQ multiplex PCR; TCRdb holds only in-frame clones, not every one. The data show some 8,000 clones, with around 77% seen just once and 4.5% to 5.5% held by the top ten. The source is a human donor with non-small cell lung cancer. What was sequenced was lung tumor tissue.

CDR3 nucleotides: TGTGCCAGCAGCTCCTCGGGACCGCCGATCGAGCAGTACTTC. Translation gives CASSSSGPPIEQYF. The chain is built from TRBV5-6 and TRBJ2-7; D possibly matches TRBD1 or TRBD2 (5 bases each). Trimming cost V 3 bases and J 6 bases, with 16 bases left between them. This CDR3 contains 14 residues. The germline V gene has CDR1 SGHDT and CDR2 YYEEEE.